Following are 6 T cell receptor beta chains from one sample sequenced in a study of a mutant IDH1 vaccine in newly diagnosed glioma. Time point here: baseline, week 1 (first vaccination visit). Treatment defined: pre-vaccination baseline after standard-of-care therapy. Method: immunoSEQ multiplex PCR; TCRdb's copy keeps in-frame clones and lacks some. The table lists 75,000 to 100,000 clones, roughly 90% of them singletons. Sample: PBMCs, taken from a glioma patient treated with radiotherapy, temozolomide or both. Receptor source: a woman aged 50 to 65 with glioma.

This rearrangement joins TRBV20-1 to TRBJ2-2, with D unclear. The CDR3 contains 10 residues. The V and J ends lost 6 bases and 7 bases respectively, with 6 bases between them. CDR1 DFQATT and CDR2 SNEGSKA come from the germline V gene (reference sequence). CDR3 in DNA: TGCAGTGCCTTGAGCGGGGAGCTGTTTTTT. This translates into CSALSGELFF.

The rearrangement joins TRBV7-2 to TRBJ1-4; 9 bases fit TRBD1. V trimming: 2 bases; J trimming: 8 bases; junction bases outside the gene matches: 6. The CDR3 sequence is 15 residues long. Germline CDR1 SGHTA, CDR2 FQGNSA. For the CDR3, the DNA is TGTGCCAGCAGCTTACCGGGACAGGGTCTAGAAAAACTGTTTTTT. It translates to CASSLPGQGLEKLFF.

The CDR3 DNA follows: TGTGCCAGCAGTAGGGATGCGGGGGAACAAGAGACCCAGTACTTC. It encodes CASSRDAGEQETQYF. V is TRBV2 and J is TRBJ2-5; TRBD2 matches at 7 bases. Germline V gives CDR1 SNHLY, CDR2 FYNNEI. V lost 5 bases to trimming and J lost 2 bases; unmatched junction nucleotides: 8. This CDR3 is built from 15 residues.

This chain links TRBV28 with TRBJ2-1; D remains unclear. Germline V gene data show CDR1 as MDHEN and CDR2 as SYDVKM. There are 14 residues in the CDR3. The germline V and J ends were trimmed by 4 bases and 10 bases, with 17 bases remaining between them. CDR3 DNA: TGTGCCAGCAGTTCCGGACGGGTACAATGGGAGCAGTTCTTC. Protein sequence: CASSSGRVQWEQFF.

The genes are TRBV4-1 and TRBJ2-5; D is tentatively TRBD1 or TRBD2 (5 bases each). This CDR3 is 15 amino acids long. Trimming removed 2 bases at V and 4 bases at J, with 14 bases between. Germline V CDR1 and CDR2: MGHRA, YSYEKL. CDR3 in DNA: TGCGCCAGCAGCCAAAGAGGGGCCGAATTAGAGACCCAGTACTTC. Translation: CASSQRGAELETQYF.

The chain joins TRBV7-6 to TRBJ1-1; D not resolved. Germline V gene data show CDR1 as SGHVS and CDR2 as FNYEAQ. Trimming shortened V by 4 bases and J by 0 bases, and 12 bases separated the two germline ends. There are 15 residues in the CDR3. Here the CDR3 reads CASSSGSNMNTEAFF. Here the CDR3 DNA reads TGTGCCAGCAGCTCCGGGTCCAACATGAACACTGAAGCTTTCTTT.